Presented here are 30 T cell receptor beta chains from one specimen sequenced in a study of shared clonotypes between healthy human individuals. Produced via immunoSEQ multiplex PCR; TCRdb's table is partial and in-frame only. The table includes more than 900,000 clones, more than 75% detected once. The sample comprised memory CD4+ T cells from PBMCs. Subset described: CD45RA-negative fraction. These receptors came from a man younger than 35 in good health. Some clones in this sample may be carry-over from other donors' samples.

The V call is TRBV7-2, the J call TRBJ2-5; a weak D match, TRBD2 (7 bases). Trimming stripped 5 bases from V and 0 bases from J, with 16 bases between. This CDR3 region has 16 residues. Germline lookup yields CDR1 SGHTA and CDR2 FQGNSA. The CDR3 sequence is CASSQRGGAHQETQYF. The CDR3 nucleotides are TGTGCCAGCAGCCAGAGGGGGGGGGCCCACCAAGAGACCCAGTACTTC.

The chain recombines TRBV30 with TRBJ1-4; no reliable D call. V was clipped by 2 bases and J by 0 bases, with 10 bases between them. Per the germline V gene, CDR1 is GTSNPN and CDR2 is SVGIG (reference sequence). The CDR3 sequence is 15 residues long. The CDR3 loop reads CAWSRQLATNEKLFF. The CDR3 coding sequence is TGTGCCTGGAGTAGGCAGCTTGCAACTAATGAAAAACTGTTTTTT. Filled out from reference TRBV30 and TRBJ1-4, the complete variable domain reads SQTIHQWPATLVQPVGSPLSLECTVEGTSNPNLYWYRQAAGRGLQLLFYSVGIGQISSEVPQNLSASRPQDRQFILSSKKLLLSDSGFYLCAWSRQLATNEKLFFGSGTQLSVL.

J is TRBJ1-1 and V is TRBV29-1, with 8 bases matching TRBD1. Germline assignment: CDR1 SQVTM and CDR2 ANQGSEA. J was trimmed by 5 bases and V by 7 bases; bases with no gene match: 3. This CDR3 region has 11 residues. CDR3 DNA sequence: TGCAGCGCGACAGGGGTGACTGAAGCTTTCTTT. It encodes CSATGVTEAFF.

This clone was counted a few times. V gene TRBV2 combines with J gene TRBJ1-4; no definite D call. Trimming stripped 6 bases from V and 3 bases from J, with 5 bases between. This CDR3 contains 12 residues. Per germline, CDR1 SNHLY and CDR2 FYNNEI. The CDR3 is CASSRANEKLFF. DNA of the CDR3: TGTGCCAGCAGCCGGGCTAATGAAAAACTGTTTTTT.

The chain combines TRBV6-6 with TRBJ2-1; 9 bases map to TRBD1. This CDR3 spans 14 amino acids. CDR1 and CDR2 (germline): MNHNY, SVGAGI (reference sequence). V lost 7 bases and J lost 7; bases outside the gene matches: 8. The CDR3 region is CASKSGTGRNEQFF. The CDR3 DNA is TGTGCCAGCAAGTCGGGGACAGGGCGTAATGAGCAGTTCTTC.

V and J are TRBV9 and TRBJ2-5; TRBD1 matches at 7 bases. This CDR3 is 13 amino acids long. The V gene end was trimmed by 4 bases and the J gene end by 4 bases; junction bases not matched to a gene: 4. Germline CDR1 SGDLS, CDR2 YYNGEE. Here the CDR3 DNA reads TGTGCCAGCAGCCCTACAGGGGTAGAGACCCAGTACTTC. As protein: CASSPTGVETQYF.

The V call is TRBV27, the J call TRBJ2-5; 14 bases are a match to TRBD2. The CDR3 sequence is 19 residues long. The V and J ends lost 7 bases and 4 bases, in that order; junction bases with no gene match: 17. Germline V CDR1 and CDR2: MNHEY, SMNVEV (reference sequence). The CDR3 reads CASKRTGTSGSGRGETQYF. CDR3 coding DNA: TGTGCCAGCAAAAGAACCGGGACTAGCGGGAGCGGGCGTGGAGAGACCCAGTACTTC.

The CDR3 reads CSAAAPETGNSGYTF. The CDR3 DNA sequence: TGCAGCGCCGCCGCCCCGGAGACAGGGAATTCTGGCTACACCTTC. The chain uses TRBV29-1 and TRBJ1-2; the match to TRBD1 covers 7 bases. This CDR3 comprises 15 residues. Germline V CDR1 and CDR2: SQVTM, ANQGSEA. Trimming cost V 7 bases and J 7 bases; bases outside gene matches: 18.

A note on this clone: This likely traces to a read error, being one base from a far larger clone. The genes are TRBV6-1 and TRBJ2-7, with D uncertain. CDR3 length: 14 residues. Trimming pared 5 bases from V and 7 bases from J, leaving 18 bases between. Germline V lookup: CDR1 MNHNS, CDR2 SASEGT. CDR3 DNA sequence: TGTGCCAGCAGTCCCGATCGGGTGGCTTGGGAGCAGTACTTC. It is translated as CASSPDRVAWEQYF.

V is TRBV5-1 and J is TRBJ1-1, with a tentative D call TRBD1 (5 bases). Germline V CDR1 and CDR2: SGHRS, YFSETQ. The CDR3 extends over 13 amino acids. V was cut by 4 bases and J by 3 bases, with 10 bases left in between. This CDR3 is CASSPIQDTEAFF. The CDR3 region has the DNA TGCGCCAGCAGCCCCATACAGGACACTGAAGCTTTCTTT.

The rearrangement links TRBV2 to TRBJ1-2; 9 nucleotides agree with TRBD1. This CDR3 comprises 13 residues. Germline trimming cut 5 bases from V and 8 bases from J; bases unmatched to any gene: 6. Per the germline V gene, CDR1 is SNHLY and CDR2 is FYNNEI. The CDR3 loop is CASSTGTGYGYTF. The DNA of the CDR3 is TGTGCCAGCAGTACAGGGACAGGGTACGGCTACACCTTC.

The genes are TRBV5-1 and TRBJ2-2; D gene ambiguous. This CDR3 is 15 amino acids long. Per the germline V gene, CDR1 is SGHRS and CDR2 is YFSETQ. Trimming took off 2 bases at V and 0 bases at J, with 8 bases between the two ends. The CDR3 loop is CASSFDTTNTGELFF. The CDR3 DNA reads as TGCGCCAGCAGCTTCGACACAACGAACACCGGGGAGCTGTTTTTT.

This sequence joins TRBV28 and TRBJ1-3, with 11 nucleotides matching TRBD1. CDR1 and CDR2 (germline): MDHEN, SYDVKM. This CDR3 has 16 residues. Trimming took 5 bases from V and 8 from J; bases not matched to a gene: 11. CDR3 nucleotides: TGTGCCAGCAGTACTCAGAGGACAGGGGGCTTATACACCATATATTTT. It yields the protein CASSTQRTGGLYTIYF.

The gene calls are TRBV30 and TRBJ2-1, with TRBD2 as a possible D gene (6 bases). Germline V gives CDR1 GTSNPN, CDR2 SVGIG (reference sequence). CDR3 size: 13 residues. The germline V and J ends were trimmed by 1 base and 3 bases, with 7 bases remaining between them. CDR3 coding DNA: TGTGCCTGGAGTGCGGGGGACTACAATGAGCAGTTCTTC. Protein: CAWSAGDYNEQFF.

The chain employs TRBV27 and TRBJ1-5; D is possibly TRBD1 (5 bases). Germline V gene lookup returns CDR1 MNHEY and CDR2 SMNVEV (reference sequence). This CDR3 region has 17 residues. The V and J ends lost 7 bases and 7 bases respectively, with 26 bases between them. Here the CDR3 reads CASKKRGRGGVGQPQHF. In nucleotides, the CDR3 is TGTGCCAGCAAGAAAAGGGGCCGTGGCGGGGTCGGACAGCCCCAGCATTTT.

This chain connects TRBV7-9 to TRBJ2-2; 11 nucleotides align to TRBD2. The CDR3 has 17 amino acids. The V gene end was trimmed by 5 bases and the J gene end by 5 bases; junction bases not matched to a gene: 10. The germline V gene encodes CDR1 SEHNR and CDR2 FQNEAQ (reference sequence). This chain's CDR3 is CASSDRLAGGGTGELFF. The DNA of the CDR3 is TGTGCCAGCAGCGACCGCCTAGCGGGAGGAGGAACCGGGGAGCTGTTTTTT. Supplemented by reference TRBV7-9 and TRBJ2-2, the full variable domain reads DTGVSQNPRHKITKRGQNVTFRCDPISEHNRLYWYRQTLGQGPEFLTYFQNEAQLEKSRLLSDRFSAERPKGSFSTLEIQRTEQGDSAMYLCASSDRLAGGGTGELFFGEGSRLTVL.

The chain has TRBV12-1 and TRBJ2-1. TRBV12-1 is a listed pseudogene. This CDR3 is built from 15 residues. CDR3 coding DNA: TGTGCCAGCAGCTTTGCGCCCCTGACCTACAATGAGCAGTTCTTC. The encoded protein is CASSFAPLTYNEQFF.

CDR3 region: CATGGSGNEQFF. The DNA of the CDR3 is TGTGCCACCGGGGGGTCGGGCAATGAGCAGTTCTTC. The chain combines TRBV18 with TRBJ2-1; 7 bases fit TRBD2. Germline V lookup: CDR1 KGHSH, CDR2 LQKENI. The CDR3 has 12 amino acids. The J segment lost 6 bases and the V segment lost 10 bases, leaving 6 bases of the junction unmatched.

The chain has TRBV7-2 and TRBJ2-5, with D unresolved. The CDR3 totals 13 residues. CDR1 is SGHTA and CDR2 is FQGNSA in the germline V gene. V was trimmed by 7 bases and J by 0 bases, leaving 9 bases between them. The CDR3 nucleotides are TGTGCCAGCACCAGCTTCGACCAAGAGACCCAGTACTTC. Encoded protein: CASTSFDQETQYF.

As regards this clone: With a far larger clone one base away, a read error is the likely cause. The chain combines TRBV7-9 with TRBJ1-3; 7 nucleotides align to TRBD1. The V gene's germline CDR1 is SEHNR and CDR2 FQNEAQ (reference sequence). The CDR3 extends over 16 amino acids. CDR3 sequence: CASSSSDRHSGSTIYF. The CDR3 region has the DNA TGTGCCAGCAGCTCCTCGGACAGGCACTCTGGAAGCACCATATATTTT.

The chain has TRBV30 and TRBJ2-5; 7 bases match TRBD1. Germline lookup yields CDR1 GTSNPN and CDR2 SVGIG (reference sequence). The CDR3 spans 11 residues. V shed 6 bases, J shed 4 bases, and the junction held 2 bases outside the gene matches. The CDR3 loop is CACAGGETQYF. CDR3 bases: TGTGCCTGCGCAGGGGGAGAGACCCAGTACTTC.

The chain links TRBV7-9 to TRBJ2-3; 15 nucleotides agree with TRBD2. The CDR3 length is 18 residues. Germline-derived CDR1 and CDR2 are SEHNR and FQNEAQ (reference sequence). V lost 4 bases to trimming and J lost 1 base; unmatched junction nucleotides: 6. This CDR3 reads CASSWGLAGGSGTDTQYF. The CDR3 DNA reads as TGTGCCAGCAGCTGGGGACTAGCGGGAGGAAGCGGCACAGATACGCAGTATTTT. Supplemented by reference TRBV7-9 and TRBJ2-3, the full variable domain reads DTGVSQNPRHKITKRGQNVTFRCDPISEHNRLYWYRQTLGQGPEFLTYFQNEAQLEKSRLLSDRFSAERPKGSFSTLEIQRTEQGDSAMYLCASSWGLAGGSGTDTQYFGPGTRLTVL.

The CDR3 DNA reads as TGCGCCAGCAGCCAGGCGAGGTCTAGCAATCAGCCCCAGCATTTT. The encoded protein is CASSQARSSNQPQHF. V is TRBV4-1 and J is TRBJ1-5; D remains unclear. This CDR3 spans 15 amino acids. V lost 3 bases, J lost 0 bases, and 9 bases lay in between. Germline values: CDR1 MGHRA, CDR2 YSYEKL.

Comment on this clone: Since a much larger clone is just one base distant, this may be a read error. The sample carries other DNA sequences with the same CDR3. This chain joins TRBV9 and TRBJ2-3; possible D gene TRBD1, 5 bases. The CDR3 sequence is 14 residues long. CDR1 is SGDLS and CDR2 is YYNGEE in the germline V gene. The ends were cut back, 0 bases at V and 0 bases at J, with 5 bases in the middle. The CDR3 nucleotides read TGTGCCAGCAGCGTAGAGGGGAGCACAGATACGCAGTATTTT. Its translation is CASSVEGSTDTQYF.

The V gene is TRBV5-8, the J gene TRBJ1-2; weak D call: TRBD1 (5 bases). Trimming took 4 bases from V and 4 from J, leaving 11 bases between them. From germline, CDR1 is SGHTS and CDR2 YDEGEE. The CDR3 has 13 amino acids. CDR3 bases: TGTGCCAGCAGCCGTGGGACTGTCTATGGCTACACCTTC. Protein product: CASSRGTVYGYTF.

In its sample, this clone was seen once. The chain combines TRBV11-2 with TRBJ2-7; 11 nucleotides match TRBD2. Losses at the gene ends were 5 bases for V and 4 bases for J; bases not matched to a gene: 10. From germline, CDR1 is SGHAT and CDR2 FQNNGV. This CDR3 contains 16 residues. CDR3 in DNA: TGTGCCAGCAGCCGTACCCACCTAGCGGGAGGTTACGAGCAGTACTTC. Protein: CASSRTHLAGGYEQYF.

The genes are TRBV30 and TRBJ1-6, with D possibly matching TRBD1 (5 bases). Germline lookup yields CDR1 GTSNPN and CDR2 SVGIG (reference sequence). V was clipped by 6 bases and J by 1 base, with 7 bases between them. This CDR3 contains 13 residues. The CDR3 protein is CACQGSYNSPLHF. The CDR3 DNA is TGTGCCTGTCAGGGATCCTATAATTCACCCCTCCACTTT.

The V and J genes are TRBV30 and TRBJ2-7, with D possibly matching TRBD2 (7 bases). Germline loops: CDR1 GTSNPN, CDR2 SVGIG (reference sequence). Trimming pared 4 bases from V and 5 bases from J, leaving 18 bases between. The CDR3 covers 14 residues. The CDR3 region is CAWTISGGAHEQYF. In DNA, the CDR3 is TGTGCCTGGACGATTTCGGGGGGCGCTCACGAGCAGTACTTC.

This sequence joins TRBV18 and TRBJ2-1; TRBD1 is a possible D gene (8 bases). The germline V and J ends were trimmed by 3 bases and 0 bases, with 12 bases remaining between them. This CDR3 contains 16 residues. Germline V gene sequence: CDR1 KGHSH, CDR2 LQKENI. The CDR3 sequence is CASSPTGGGSYNEQFF. In DNA form, the CDR3 reads TGTGCCAGCTCACCCACAGGGGGGGGCTCCTACAATGAGCAGTTCTTC.

This chain joins TRBV7-6 and TRBJ1-2; 8 nucleotides line up with TRBD1. The trim removed 5 bases at V and 0 bases at J, leaving 11 bases unmatched. The CDR3 covers 17 residues. CDR1 SGHVS and CDR2 FNYEAQ come from the germline V gene. CDR3: CASSARQGSNANYGYTF. The CDR3 nucleotides read TGTGCCAGCAGCGCGCGACAGGGGTCAAATGCTAACTATGGCTACACCTTC.